The present entry profiles one T cell receptor beta chain with its context. This entry is derived from a study of cytomegalovirus exposure and HLA in healthy donors. The primer mix had 60 Vbeta and 13 Jbeta primers. Clones were sequenced by immunoSEQ multiplex PCR, and TCRdb holds only the in-frame ones, with some missing. The table has some 100,000 clones, roughly 74% seen once; the top ten hold under 2%. The CDR3 is 12 residues long. Trimming left V 2 bases short and J 7 bases short, with 6 bases between. The germline V gene has CDR1 MNHNY and CDR2 SVGAGI (reference sequence). This receptor was obtained from a woman between 35 and 50 years old in good health and CMV-seronegative. This rearrangement joins TRBV6-6 to TRBJ2-1; D possibly corresponds to TRBD1 (5 bases). What was sequenced was PBMCs. The CDR3 protein is CASSYRGNEQFF. In DNA, the CDR3 is TGTGCCAGCAGTTACAGGGGAAATGAGCAGTTCTTC.